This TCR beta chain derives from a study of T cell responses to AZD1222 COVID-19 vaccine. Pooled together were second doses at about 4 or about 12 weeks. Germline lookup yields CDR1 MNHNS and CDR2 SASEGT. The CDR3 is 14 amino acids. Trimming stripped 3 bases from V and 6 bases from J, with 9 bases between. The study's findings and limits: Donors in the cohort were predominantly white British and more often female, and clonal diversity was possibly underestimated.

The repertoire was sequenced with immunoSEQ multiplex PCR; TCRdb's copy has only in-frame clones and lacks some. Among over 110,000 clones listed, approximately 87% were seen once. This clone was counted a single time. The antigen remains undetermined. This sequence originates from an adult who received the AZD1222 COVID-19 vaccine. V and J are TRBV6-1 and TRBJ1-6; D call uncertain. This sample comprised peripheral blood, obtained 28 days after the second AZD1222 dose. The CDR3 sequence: CASSDGPGNSPLHF. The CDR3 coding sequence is TGTGCCAGCAGTGATGGGCCCGGTAATTCACCCCTCCACTTT.